This T cell receptor beta chain was found in a study of post-analysis software for immune sequencing data. General observations from the study: Normalized Chao1 diversity was significantly lower in multiple sclerosis patients than in controls. Controls showed lower frequencies than patients for a handful of TRBV segments, and TRBV5-6, TRBV5-1 and TRBV20-1 were among these. Same-batch samples co-clustered strongly by F measure.

The library was made from cDNA and included unique molecular identifiers. T cells numbering roughly 1 to 10 million yielded 450,000 to 500,000 cDNA molecules. TCRdb re-analysed the PCR reads in MiXCR, keeping a single row per CDR3 protein. The sample holds 650,000 to 850,000 distinct CDR3 sequences, under 60% seen once. To note about this clonotype: Its antigen remains unidentified.

The CDR3 extends over 15 amino acids. Trimming stripped 0 bases from V and 2 bases from J, with 12 bases between. The germline CDR1 and CDR2 sequences are SGHRS and YFSETQ. This clonotype was obtained from a girl aged 5-17 years with multiple sclerosis. The sequenced material came from blood. J is TRBJ2-7 and V is TRBV5-1, with D possibly being TRBD2 (6 bases). This chain's CDR3 is CASSLGPGEAYEQYF. CDR3 DNA sequence: TGCGCCAGCAGCTTGGGACCGGGAGAGGCCTACGAGCAGTACTTC.